Each of the 28 T cell receptor beta chains below was sequenced from the same sample in a study of blood T cell repertoires in COVID-19. Assay used: immunoSEQ multiplex PCR; TCRdb lists only in-frame clones, some missing. Here the sample spans 360,000 or so clones, around nine tenths being singletons. Sequenced input: PBMCs or T cells enriched from blood (not recorded which). The receptors stem from a woman under 40 who had recovered from COVID-19.

The gene calls are TRBV5-4 and TRBJ2-5; D unclear. This CDR3 region has 13 residues. Germline values: CDR1 SGHNT, CDR2 YYREEE (reference sequence). V was shortened by 1 base and J by 8 bases, with 12 bases between the two germline ends. CDR3 in DNA: TGTGCCAGCAGCTTGTTGGGCCAGGTAACCCAGTACTTC. Translating gives CASSLLGQVTQYF.

This chain uses TRBV18 with TRBJ2-7, with 8 bases matching TRBD2. V was clipped by 1 base and J by 10 bases; unmatched bases: 15. Germline V gene sequence: CDR1 KGHSH, CDR2 LQKENI. CDR3 length equals 16 residues. The CDR3 sequence is CASSPQVRAGGAYQYF. The CDR3 nucleotides are TGTGCCAGCTCACCACAGGTTCGGGCCGGGGGGGCGTACCAGTACTTC. Looking up the rest from reference TRBV18 and TRBJ2-7 gives the full variable domain: NAGVMQNPRHLVRRRGQEARLRCSPMKGHSHVYWYRQLPEEGLKFMVYLQKENIIDESGMPKERFSAEFPKEGPSILRIQQVVRGDSAAYFCASSPQVRAGGAYQYFGPGTRLTVT.

J is TRBJ1-2 and V is TRBV18; no reliable D call. With 0 bases removed from V and 3 bases from J, the gap between germline ends came to 8 bases. Germline values: CDR1 KGHSH, CDR2 LQKENI. The CDR3 length is 14 residues. In DNA, the CDR3 is TGTGCCAGCTCACCACCGAACAGAGACTATGGCTACACCTTC. Its translation is CASSPPNRDYGYTF.

The chain couples TRBV3-1 (or the pseudogene TRBV3-2) to TRBJ2-5; 10 bases line up with TRBD2. The CDR3 contains 15 residues. Germline V gene sequence: CDR1 LGHDT, CDR2 YNNKEL (reference sequence). The junction had 6 bases not matched to a gene; V was cut back by 4 bases and J by 4 bases. The CDR3 sequence: CASSLLAGGAETQYF. CDR3 bases: TGTGCCAGCAGCCTTTTAGCGGGGGGCGCAGAGACCCAGTACTTC.

This chain links TRBV15 with TRBJ1-2; possibly TRBD1 for D (6 bases). There are 18 residues in the CDR3. The germline V gene encodes CDR1 LNHNV and CDR2 YYDKDF (reference sequence). V gave up 0 bases and J gave up 4 bases, with 21 bases separating them. CDR3 in amino acids: CATSRDNLRDTFTYGYTF. CDR3 bases: TGTGCCACCAGCAGAGATAATCTTCGGGACACCTTCACCTATGGCTACACCTTC.

The chain has TRBV19 and TRBJ1-5, with TRBD1 matching over 9 bases. This CDR3 is built from 15 residues. Germline CDR1 is LNHDA and CDR2 is SQIVND (reference sequence). J lost 5 bases, V lost 5 bases, and 7 bases had no gene match. The CDR3 here is CASSPGTGFYQPQHF. The CDR3 DNA reads as TGTGCCAGTAGTCCGGGGACAGGGTTTTATCAGCCCCAGCATTTT.

The chain has TRBV5-1 and TRBJ1-2, with 9 nucleotides matching TRBD1. The germline gives CDR1 SGHRS, CDR2 YFSETQ. This CDR3 spans 15 amino acids. V shed 4 bases, J shed 3 bases, and the junction held 7 bases outside the gene matches. The DNA of the CDR3 is TGCGCCAGCAGCCTAGGACAGGGGCTATACTATGGCTACACCTTC. It specifies CASSLGQGLYYGYTF.

The rearrangement joins TRBV11-2 to TRBJ2-1; 7 positions agree with TRBD2. The CDR3 covers 15 residues. Germline CDR1 SGHAT, CDR2 FQNNGV. With V trimmed by 0 bases and J by 4 bases, 3 bases remained unmatched. CDR3 sequence reads: CASSLDPSGYNEQFF. The CDR3 DNA reads as TGTGCCAGCAGCTTAGACCCTAGCGGATACAATGAGCAGTTCTTC.

The V and J genes are TRBV19 and TRBJ2-7; maybe TRBD1 (5 bases). The CDR3 has 14 residues. Per germline, CDR1 LNHDA and CDR2 SQIVND (reference sequence). V lost 2 bases, J lost 3 bases, and 11 bases lay in between. The CDR3 sequence: CASSISLGHYEQYF. In DNA, the CDR3 is TGTGCCAGTAGTATATCGTTGGGGCACTACGAGCAGTACTTC.

The CDR3 DNA is TGTGCCACCCGTTCTAGGGGGAATGAAAAACTGTTTTTT. It encodes CATRSRGNEKLFF. The V and J genes are TRBV2 and TRBJ1-4, with D tentatively TRBD1 (6 bases). Germline V gene lookup returns CDR1 SNHLY and CDR2 FYNNEI. The CDR3 consists of 13 residues. V gave up 10 bases and J gave up 5 bases, with 14 bases separating them.

The V gene is TRBV6-5, the J gene TRBJ1-6; D might be TRBD1 (6 bases). With 9 bases removed from V and 0 bases from J, the gap between germline ends came to 9 bases. There are 14 residues in the CDR3. The germline gives CDR1 MNHEY, CDR2 SVGAGI. CDR3 nucleotide sequence: TGTGCCAGTCAGGGGAGCTCCTATAATTCACCCCTCCACTTT. It encodes CASQGSSYNSPLHF.

V usage is TRBV29-1 and J usage is TRBJ2-7, with 9 nucleotides matching TRBD2. V shed 5 bases and J 2 bases; nucleotides not matched to a gene: 4. The CDR3 spans 13 residues. Germline values: CDR1 SQVTM, CDR2 ANQGSEA. The DNA of the CDR3 is TGCAGCGTTAGCGGGAGGCATACCTACGAGCAGTACTTC. Protein: CSVSGRHTYEQYF.

This clone appeared once. DNA of the CDR3: TGTGCCACCAGCAGAGAATACGGCAGCGGAAACACTGAAGCTTTCTTT. The encoded protein is CATSREYGSGNTEAFF. V gene TRBV15 combines with J gene TRBJ1-1; D gene unclear. The CDR3 consists of 16 residues. V lost 0 bases and J 2 bases, leaving 13 bases between the germline ends. CDR1 and CDR2 (germline): LNHNV, YYDKDF (reference sequence).

The CDR3 DNA reads TGTGCCAGCAGCCAGGAACGGGTCCAGGGTGAAGCTTTCTTT. Translation: CASSQERVQGEAFF. The V and J genes are TRBV11-1 and TRBJ1-1, with D possibly being TRBD1 (5 bases). Germline V gene sequence: CDR1 SGHAT, CDR2 FQDESV (reference sequence). The CDR3 totals 14 residues. Trimming removed 5 bases at V and 7 bases at J, with 17 bases between.

The V and J genes are TRBV5-1 and TRBJ1-5, with D maybe TRBD1 (6 bases). There are 15 residues in the CDR3. The V and J ends lost 1 base and 1 base respectively, with 9 bases between them. Germline V gene data show CDR1 as SGHRS and CDR2 as YFSETQ. This chain's CDR3 is CASSLHTGSNQPQHF. The CDR3 coding sequence is TGCGCCAGCAGCTTGCATACAGGGAGCAATCAGCCCCAGCATTTT. Supplemented by reference TRBV5-1 and TRBJ1-5, the full variable domain reads KAGVTQTPRYLIKTRGQQVTLSCSPISGHRSVSWYQQTPGQGLQFLFEYFSETQRNKGNFPGRFSGRQFSNSRSEMNVSTLELGDSALYLCASSLHTGSNQPQHFGDGTRLSIL.

V usage is TRBV11-2 and J usage is TRBJ1-1, with 10 positions matching TRBD1. CDR1 is SGHAT and CDR2 is FQNNGV in the germline V gene. V was clipped by 5 bases and J by 4 bases; unmatched bases: 10. There are 16 residues in the CDR3. The CDR3, as DNA: TGTGCCAGCAGCGAAAGGACAGGGGGTAGGAGCACTGAAGCTTTCTTT. Translating it yields CASSERTGGRSTEAFF.

The chain couples TRBV28 to TRBJ1-1, with 7 bases fitting TRBD1. The CDR3 covers 18 residues. Germline V gene data show CDR1 as MDHEN and CDR2 as SYDVKM. V shed 6 bases, J shed 1 base, and the junction held 17 bases outside the gene matches. CDR3 in amino acids: CASRFVGYRGAENTEAFF. The CDR3 DNA reads as TGTGCCAGCAGGTTTGTGGGGTACAGGGGCGCTGAGAACACTGAAGCTTTCTTT.

This clone occurred once. Here the CDR3 DNA reads TGTGCCAGCAGCGCACACCCCCTGGAGGAGCAGTACTTC. This encodes CASSAHPLEEQYF. The chain joins TRBV9 to TRBJ2-7; D ambiguous. The germline CDR1 and CDR2 sequences are SGDLS and YYNGEE. The CDR3 is 13 amino acids. V was clipped by 3 bases and J by 7 bases, with 14 bases between them. Complete variable domain (other parts from reference TRBV9 and TRBJ2-7): DSGVTQTPKHLITATGQRVTLRCSPRSGDLSVYWYQQSLDQGLQFLIQYYNGEERAKGNILERFSAQQFPDLHSELNLSSLELGDSALYFCASSAHPLEEQYFGPGTRLTVT.

The chain recombines TRBV9 with TRBJ2-7; the D gene is possibly TRBD1 (5 bases). Germline CDR1 is SGDLS and CDR2 is YYNGEE. Trimming removed 0 bases from V and 1 base from J, with 8 bases in between. The CDR3 is made up of 14 amino acids. The CDR3 DNA follows: TGTGCCAGCAGCGTAGAGGCAGGGTCCTACGAGCAGTACTTC. Translation gives CASSVEAGSYEQYF.

J is TRBJ2-1 and V is TRBV24-1; 8 nucleotides align to TRBD1. Trimming at V came to 1 base and at J to 0 bases, leaving 7 bases not matched to a gene. The CDR3 has 18 amino acids. CDR1 KGHDR and CDR2 SFDVKD come from the germline V gene. CDR3 sequence: CATSDFTGGTSSYNEQFF. In DNA form, the CDR3 reads TGTGCCACCAGTGATTTTACAGGGGGAACAAGCTCCTACAATGAGCAGTTCTTC.

This clone was recorded once. The chain has TRBV2 and TRBJ1-2, with D unclear. The CDR3 sequence is 13 residues long. Germline V lookup: CDR1 SNHLY, CDR2 FYNNEI. V lost 2 bases to trimming and J lost 6 bases, with 10 bases between them. The CDR3 DNA sequence: TGTGCCAGCAGTGAAAGACCCGGAGATGGCTACACCTTC. It is translated as CASSERPGDGYTF.

V is TRBV6-5 and J is TRBJ1-2, with TRBD1 identical over 8 bases. The germline gives CDR1 MNHEY, CDR2 SVGAGI. V lost 6 bases to trimming and J lost 6 bases; unmatched junction nucleotides: 12. The CDR3 contains 15 residues. This CDR3 reads CASSPLAGGVHGYTF. The DNA of the CDR3 is TGTGCCAGCAGCCCCCTGGCAGGGGGCGTTCATGGCTACACCTTC.

The J gene is TRBJ2-2, the V gene TRBV6-5; TRBD2 is a possible D gene (6 bases). Trimming removed 2 bases at V and 1 base at J, with 8 bases between. The CDR3 consists of 15 residues. Looked up from germline, CDR1 is MNHEY and CDR2 is SVGAGI. CDR3 coding DNA: TGTGCCAGCAGTTACGAGGGAGGGAACACCGGGGAGCTGTTTTTT. Residues: CASSYEGGNTGELFF.

The table lists this clone with a few counts. This chain joins TRBV19 and TRBJ1-4; D ambiguous. Germline assignment: CDR1 LNHDA and CDR2 SQIVND (reference sequence). Trimming pared 6 bases from V and 0 bases from J, leaving 11 bases between. This CDR3 is 15 amino acids long. For the CDR3, the DNA is TGTGCCAGTAGCCTCCAGGTTGCAACTAATGAAAAACTGTTTTTT. Translation gives CASSLQVATNEKLFF.

This chain joins TRBV19 and TRBJ2-1; possible D gene TRBD2, 6 bases. Germline values: CDR1 LNHDA, CDR2 SQIVND (reference sequence). CDR3 length: 15 residues. The ends were cut back, 1 base at V and 3 bases at J, with 10 bases in the middle. The CDR3 protein is CASSIVGGLYNEQFF. Written as DNA, the CDR3 is TGTGCCAGTAGTATAGTCGGGGGACTCTACAATGAGCAGTTCTTC.

The gene calls are TRBV2 and TRBJ2-1; TRBD2 might be the D (5 bases). The CDR3 totals 13 residues. The germline V and J ends were trimmed by 6 bases and 9 bases, with 15 bases remaining between them. CDR1 SNHLY and CDR2 FYNNEI come from the germline V gene. The CDR3 loop reads CASRRVEGGEQFF. For the CDR3, the DNA is TGTGCCAGCAGAAGGGTTGAGGGTGGTGAGCAGTTCTTC.

The genes are TRBV29-1 and TRBJ1-2; D is unclear. Trimming cost V 3 bases and J 0 bases, with 11 bases left between them. The germline gives CDR1 SQVTM, CDR2 ANQGSEA. The CDR3 has 14 residues. CDR3 region: CSVEPGRANYGYTF. The CDR3 nucleotides read TGCAGCGTTGAGCCGGGTCGCGCTAACTATGGCTACACCTTC.

The chain combines TRBV28 with TRBJ2-4; D gene unclear. CDR1 is MDHEN, CDR2 SYDVKM, per germline. Between the trimmed V and J ends, which lost 5 bases and 0 bases, there was a span of 11 bases. This CDR3 contains 15 residues. CDR3 sequence (DNA): TGTGCCAGCAGTCCCTCGGCGGCAGCCAAAAACATTCAGTACTTC. It codes for CASSPSAAAKNIQYF.